The entry below describes one T cell receptor beta chain. The study ran the assay at deep level. Generated by immunoSEQ multiplex PCR, the TCRdb table keeps only in-frame clones and is missing some. The data contain around 1,900,000 clones, just under 95% of them seen just once; the ten biggest clones take up around 1.7%. CDR1 SEHNR and CDR2 FQNEAQ come from the germline V gene (reference sequence). V was pared by 4 bases and J by 3 bases, with 10 bases of the junction left unmatched. This CDR3 has 16 amino acids. The source of the sample is a study of shared clonotypes between healthy human individuals. About the study: Donors, aged 18 to 49, were two women and three men.

CD45RO-negative cells were positively selected for CCR7, leaving out terminally differentiated effector memory CD45RA+ cells. The J gene is TRBJ2-7, the V gene TRBV7-9; 9 bases fit TRBD1. The TCR comes from a man aged 18 to 30 in good health. Some clones in this sample may be carry-over from other donors' samples. The sample comprised naive CD8+ T cells from PBMCs. The CDR3 reads CASSSNRAGQGYEQYF. DNA of the CDR3: TGTGCCAGCAGCTCCAACAGGGCGGGACAGGGCTACGAGCAGTACTTC. The variable domain in full, completed from reference TRBV7-9 and TRBJ2-7, reads DTGVSQNPRHKITKRGQNVTFRCDPISEHNRLYWYRQTLGQGPEFLTYFQNEAQLEKSRLLSDRFSAERPKGSFSTLEIQRTEQGDSAMYLCASSSNRAGQGYEQYFGPGTRLTVT.